These 18 T cell receptor beta chains were sequenced from one sample in a study of cytomegalovirus exposure and HLA in healthy donors. Primers: 60 Vbeta forward and 13 Jbeta reverse. Measured with immunoSEQ multiplex PCR; TCRdb has only the in-frame clones, and not every one. The sample gives some 140,000 clones, about four fifths of which show up once; around 1.3% is in the top ten. The sequenced material came from PBMCs. The receptor source for this set is a male donor in good health and CMV-seropositive.

This chain connects TRBV5-4 to TRBJ2-3; 9 bases align to TRBD2. The CDR3 runs to 15 residues. Germline V CDR1 and CDR2: SGHNT, YYREEE (reference sequence). The ends lost 0 bases at V and 1 base at J; junction bases unmatched: 0. In nucleotides, the CDR3 is TGTGCCAGCAGCTTGGCTAGCGGGGGCACAGATACGCAGTATTTT. Its translation: CASSLASGGTDTQYF.

As concerns this clone: One end of the junction does not line up with germline, which may come from a read error. The chain employs TRBV7-9 and TRBJ2-7; 13 nucleotides match TRBD2. Germline lookup yields CDR1 SEHNR and CDR2 FQNEAQ (reference sequence). CDR3 length equals 16 residues. The CDR3 reads CSSSLTGTSGVYEQYF. DNA of the CDR3: TGTTCCAGCAGCTTAACCGGGACTAGCGGGGTCTACGAGCAGTACTTC.

The J gene is TRBJ2-1, the V gene TRBV7-8; 11 positions agree with TRBD2. Trimming took 1 base from V and 8 from J; bases not matched to a gene: 10. CDR1 and CDR2 (germline): SGHVS, FQNEAQ. The CDR3 extends over 17 amino acids. As DNA, the CDR3 is TGTGCCAGCAGCTTAGTCTTTAGCGGGAGGGCCGAGGATGAGCAGTTCTTC. Its protein is CASSLVFSGRAEDEQFF. The variable domain in full, with the rest retrieved from reference TRBV7-8 and TRBJ2-1, is GAGVSQSPRYKVAKRGQDVALRCDPISGHVSLFWYQQALGQGPEFLTYFQNEAQLDKSGLPSDRFFAERPEGSVSTLKIQRTQQEDSAVYLCASSLVFSGRAEDEQFFGPGTRLTVL.

J is TRBJ2-7 and V is TRBV18; the match to TRBD1 covers 7 bases. With V trimmed by 3 bases and J by 4 bases, 15 bases remained unmatched. There are 17 residues in the CDR3. CDR1 and CDR2 (germline): KGHSH, LQKENI. The CDR3 spells CASSPLHPGTDLYEQYF. CDR3 nucleotide sequence: TGTGCCAGCTCACCCTTGCATCCCGGGACAGACCTTTACGAGCAGTACTTC. Using reference TRBV18 and TRBJ2-7 for the parts outside the CDR3, the full variable domain is NAGVMQNPRHLVRRRGQEARLRCSPMKGHSHVYWYRQLPEEGLKFMVYLQKENIIDESGMPKERFSAEFPKEGPSILRIQQVVRGDSAAYFCASSPLHPGTDLYEQYFGPGTRLTVT.

This sequence joins TRBV5-1 and TRBJ2-1; 7 bases fit TRBD1. CDR3 size: 16 residues. Germline values: CDR1 SGHRS, CDR2 YFSETQ. V lost 2 bases and J lost 4; bases outside the gene matches: 9. The chain's CDR3 is CASSLTEGGTYNEQFF. For the CDR3, the DNA is TGCGCCAGCAGCTTAACGGAAGGGGGCACGTACAATGAGCAGTTCTTC. The full variable domain, rest sourced from reference TRBV5-1 and TRBJ2-1, is KAGVTQTPRYLIKTRGQQVTLSCSPISGHRSVSWYQQTPGQGLQFLFEYFSETQRNKGNFPGRFSGRQFSNSRSEMNVSTLELGDSALYLCASSLTEGGTYNEQFFGPGTRLTVL.

The chain links TRBV10-2 to TRBJ1-1; 9 bases fit TRBD1. There are 10 residues in the CDR3. Germline CDR1 is WSHSY and CDR2 is SAAADI. The ends lost 11 bases at V and 9 bases at J; junction bases unmatched: 4. The CDR3 protein is CAAGTGKAFF. DNA for the CDR3: TGCGCCGCCGGGACAGGGAAAGCTTTCTTT.

The chain joins TRBV21-1 to TRBJ2-3; the table's D call, TRBD2, was not checked against the DNA. TRBV21-1 is a pseudogene locus. The CDR3 length is 14 residues. The CDR3 is CASSNATSTDTQYF. In DNA, the CDR3 is TGTGCCAGCAGCAACGCGACTAGCACAGATACGCAGTATTTT.

The chain is built from TRBV6-5 and TRBJ2-3; maybe TRBD2 (5 bases). CDR1 and CDR2 from the germline V gene are MNHEY and SVGAGI. The CDR3 sequence is 15 residues long. V gave up 0 bases and J gave up 2 bases, with 9 bases separating them. CDR3 sequence reads: CASSYSSGSTDTQYF. The CDR3 DNA reads as TGTGCCAGCAGTTACTCGTCGGGATCCACAGATACGCAGTATTTT.

The CDR3 loop is CASSQGRGTAEQYF. In DNA, the CDR3 is TGCGCCAGCAGCCAAGGGCGGGGTACGGCCGAGCAGTACTTC. This chain connects TRBV4-3 to TRBJ2-7, with D perhaps matching TRBD2 (6 bases). The CDR3 totals 14 residues. Germline V CDR1 and CDR2: LGHNA, YSLEER. Trimming cost V 1 base and J 6 bases, with 13 bases left between them.

This clone was counted a single time. The DNA of the CDR3 is TGCGCCAGCAGCGGAGGGGGCGGGACAACTAATGAAAAACTGTTTTTT. Protein sequence: CASSGGGGTTNEKLFF. The rearrangement joins TRBV5-1 to TRBJ1-4, with 7 bases aligning to TRBD1. Per the germline V gene, CDR1 is SGHRS and CDR2 is YFSETQ. V was clipped by 4 bases and J by 0 bases; unmatched bases: 6. CDR3 length: 16 amino acids.

This clone has only a few counts. This CDR3 is CASSPLGGPYNEQFF. DNA for the CDR3: TGTGCCAGCAGCCCCCTAGGGGGCCCCTACAATGAGCAGTTCTTC. The chain combines TRBV9 with TRBJ2-1; 7 nucleotides agree with TRBD1. The CDR3 loop spans 15 amino acids. CDR1 and CDR2 from the germline V gene are SGDLS and YYNGEE. The junction had 6 bases not matched to a gene; V was cut back by 4 bases and J by 2 bases.

The rearrangement uses TRBV5-4 and TRBJ2-5, with TRBD2 matching 14 bases. The V and J ends lost 4 bases and 4 bases, in that order; junction bases with no gene match: 3. CDR3 length: 15 amino acids. The germline CDR1 and CDR2 sequences are SGHNT and YYREEE (reference sequence). CDR3 DNA sequence: TGTGCCAGCAGCCTGACTAGCGGGGGGGCAGAGACCCAGTACTTC. Amino acid sequence: CASSLTSGGAETQYF.

The chain recombines TRBV19 with TRBJ1-1; possible D gene TRBD1, 6 bases. Looked up from germline, CDR1 is LNHDA and CDR2 is SQIVND (reference sequence). The CDR3 has 14 amino acids. Trimming removed 3 bases at V and 5 bases at J, with 13 bases between. CDR3 bases: TGTGCCAGTAGTATTTTAACAGGGTCGACTGAAGCTTTCTTT. This translates into CASSILTGSTEAFF.

The CDR3 loop is CASRADEYNSPLHF. In DNA form, the CDR3 reads TGTGCCAGCAGAGCGGACGAGTATAATTCACCCCTCCACTTT. The rearrangement links TRBV6-5 to TRBJ1-6; D not certain. Germline V lookup: CDR1 MNHEY, CDR2 SVGAGI. V was cut by 6 bases and J by 4 bases, with 10 bases left in between. This CDR3 spans 14 amino acids.

The chain combines TRBV7-2 with TRBJ1-2, with D perhaps matching TRBD1 (5 bases). The CDR3 sequence is 14 residues long. V lost 0 bases and J 8 bases, leaving 13 bases between the germline ends. CDR1 and CDR2 from the germline V gene are SGHTA and FQGNSA. CDR3 sequence reads: CASSLAGAPRGYTF. CDR3 coding DNA: TGTGCCAGCAGCTTAGCTGGGGCGCCGAGGGGCTACACCTTC.

A remark on this clone: Other DNA sequences of this sample code for an identical CDR3. The chain recombines TRBV7-8 with TRBJ1-5, with 7 bases identical to TRBD1. V dropped 1 base and J dropped 7; count of bases not matched to a gene: 7. The CDR3 is 15 residues long. CDR1 is SGHVS and CDR2 is FQNEAQ in the germline V gene. This CDR3 reads CASSLVGGAGQPQHF. The CDR3 DNA is TGTGCCAGCAGCTTAGTAGGGGGCGCAGGACAGCCCCAGCATTTT.

The gene calls are TRBV4-3 and TRBJ2-3, with D possibly being TRBD2 (6 bases). V shed 0 bases and J shed 9 bases, with 13 bases lying between them. The CDR3 is made up of 14 amino acids. Germline-derived CDR1 and CDR2 are LGHNA and YSLEER. This CDR3 is CASSQEWTTRTQYF. In nucleotides, the CDR3 is TGCGCCAGCAGCCAAGAGTGGACTACTAGAACGCAGTATTTT.

The rearrangement links TRBV5-6 to TRBJ2-7, with TRBD1 identical over 7 bases. Per germline, CDR1 SGHDT and CDR2 YYEEEE. J lost 4 bases, V lost 2 bases, and 3 bases had no gene match. The length of the CDR3 is 13 residues. The CDR3 bases are TGTGCCAGCAGCTTCGGGACAGAGTACGAGCAGTACTTC. As protein: CASSFGTEYEQYF.